This T cell receptor (beta chain) was identified in a study of T cells in Graves' hyperthyroidism and ophthalmopathy. The CDR3 is made up of 17 amino acids. V lost 3 bases to trimming and J lost 3 bases; unmatched junction nucleotides: 7. CDR1 is SGHRS and CDR2 is YFSETQ in the germline V gene. Amplified regions were TCR beta CDR3 sequences from RNA transcripts. Using the HTBI primer set, a first-round RT-PCR was run on the TCR CDR3. One entry per CDR3 protein, called by TCRdb with MiXCR from the multiplex PCR reads. The sample shows a few hundred thousand distinct CDR3 sequences, more than 12% of them seen only once. This clonotype was counted ten times or more.

Sample: blood. The chain recombines TRBV5-1 with TRBJ2-1; 12 bases agree with TRBD2. The clonotype originates from a woman in her thirties with Graves' hyperthyroidism. CDR3 sequence: CASSSDGLAGNYNEQFF. CDR3 bases: TGCGCCAGCAGCTCGGACGGACTAGCGGGGAACTACAATGAGCAGTTCTTC.